The T cell receptor (beta chain) described here comes from a study of PD-L1 blockade in urothelial cancer. Study-level information: T cell content in blood samples showed a median of approximately 150,000.

There are 16 residues in the CDR3. Germline CDR1 reads SGDLS; CDR2 reads YYNGEE. With V trimmed by 0 bases and J by 1 base, 4 bases remained unmatched. The repertoire was sequenced with immunoSEQ multiplex PCR; TCRdb's copy has only in-frame clones and lacks some. The table records around 100,000 clones, roughly 84% of them present only once. Described time point: pretreatment peripheral blood. This chain connects TRBV9 to TRBJ1-3; TRBD1 matches at 7 bases. The receptor was derived from a man aged 55-75 years with urothelial cancer. The sample here was PBMCs, taken around atezolizumab (anti-PD-L1) treatment. CDR3 loop: CASSVATGLSGNTIYF. The CDR3 bases are TGTGCCAGCAGCGTAGCGACAGGGCTTTCTGGAAACACCATATATTTT.